The 5 T cell receptor beta chains listed next were all sequenced from one sample in a study of shared clonotypes between healthy human individuals. Generated by immunoSEQ multiplex PCR, the TCRdb table keeps only in-frame clones and is missing some. Of about 730,000 clones detected, just under 75% appear once; the ten largest clones hold approximately 2%. The sequencing input was memory CD4+ T cells sorted from blood. Regarding subset: CD45RA-negative fraction. These receptors were obtained from a woman aged 25 to 39 in good health.

This chain links TRBV11-2 with TRBJ2-3, with 10 nucleotides matching TRBD2. CDR3 length: 16 amino acids. With V trimmed by 6 bases and J by 4 bases, 10 bases remained unmatched. Germline values: CDR1 SGHAT, CDR2 FQNNGV. DNA of the CDR3: TGTGCCAGCAGACGGCGGCCTAGCGGGAGTTCAGATACGCAGTATTTT. Its protein is CASRRRPSGSSDTQYF. Full variable domain (rest looked up from reference TRBV11-2 and TRBJ2-3): EAGVAQSPRYKIIEKRQSVAFWCNPISGHATLYWYQQILGQGPKLLIQFQNNGVVDDSQLPKDRFSAERLKGVDSTLKIQPAKLEDSAVYLCASRRRPSGSSDTQYFGPGTRLTVL.

V gene TRBV7-6 combines with J gene TRBJ2-7, with 10 positions matching TRBD1. This CDR3 region has 17 residues. Germline CDR1 reads SGHVS; CDR2 reads FNYEAQ. Trimming cost V 4 bases and J 6 bases; bases outside gene matches: 15. The chain's CDR3 is CASSSYRDRGVGSEQYF. In DNA form, the CDR3 reads TGTGCCAGCAGCTCCTACCGGGACAGGGGAGTAGGTAGCGAGCAGTACTTC.

The CDR3 sequence: CATSRGREGYSNQPQHF. CDR3 bases: TGTGCCACCAGCAGAGGCAGGGAAGGCTATAGCAATCAGCCCCAGCATTTT. J is TRBJ1-5 and V is TRBV15; D might be TRBD1 (5 bases). V lost 1 base and J 0 bases, leaving 13 bases between the germline ends. Germline V gene data show CDR1 as LNHNV and CDR2 as YYDKDF (reference sequence). The CDR3 sequence is 17 residues long.

This chain links TRBV27 with TRBJ1-4; 10 bases are shared with TRBD1. The CDR3 runs 15 residues. CDR1 and CDR2 (germline): MNHEY, SMNVEV (reference sequence). V lost 4 bases to trimming and J lost 4 bases; unmatched junction nucleotides: 3. The DNA of the CDR3 is TGTGCCAGCAGTTCCGGACAGGGGGATAATGAAAAACTGTTTTTT. Protein: CASSSGQGDNEKLFF.

As to this clone: It differs at one base from a far larger clone, so likely a read error. Other nucleotide sequences in the sample specify the same CDR3. The gene calls are TRBV28 and TRBJ1-1; possible D gene TRBD1, 5 bases. From germline, CDR1 is MDHEN and CDR2 SYDVKM. This CDR3 spans 15 amino acids. CDR3 sequence (DNA): TGTGCCAGCAGTTTGGGTACTACAGGTGCCCCTGAAGCTTTTTTT. Residues: CASSLGTTGAPEAFF.